This T cell receptor (beta chain) is drawn from a study of blood T cell repertoires in COVID-19. Overall study: COVID-19 samples collected from the United States, Italy and Spain covered acute and convalescent phases. Sources were T cells, B-cell-depleted T cells, or PBMCs; the material itself was cDNA or gDNA.

Measured with immunoSEQ multiplex PCR; TCRdb has only the in-frame clones, and not every one. This table holds roughly 290,000 clones, about 89% found once. Germline CDR1 reads SGHTA; CDR2 reads FQGNSA. The CDR3 is 16 amino acids. With 0 bases removed from V and 0 bases from J, the gap between germline ends came to 11 bases. Allocation to cohorts depended on clinical history reported by the participants. The J gene is TRBJ1-2, the V gene TRBV7-2; D gene uncertain. Sequencing input: PBMCs or T cells enriched from blood (not recorded which). The TCR sequence derives from a middle-aged woman who had recovered from COVID-19. Written as DNA, the CDR3 is TGTGCCAGCAGCTTAGCTCCGACGACTTCTAACTATGGCTACACCTTC. Translation: CASSLAPTTSNYGYTF. Together with reference TRBV7-2 and TRBJ1-2, the CDR3 gives the full variable domain: GAGVSQSPSNKVTEKGKDVELRCDPISGHTALYWYRQSLGQGLEFLIYFQGNSAPDKSGLPSDRFSAERTGGSVSTLTIQRTQQEDSAVYLCASSLAPTTSNYGYTFGSGTRLTVV.